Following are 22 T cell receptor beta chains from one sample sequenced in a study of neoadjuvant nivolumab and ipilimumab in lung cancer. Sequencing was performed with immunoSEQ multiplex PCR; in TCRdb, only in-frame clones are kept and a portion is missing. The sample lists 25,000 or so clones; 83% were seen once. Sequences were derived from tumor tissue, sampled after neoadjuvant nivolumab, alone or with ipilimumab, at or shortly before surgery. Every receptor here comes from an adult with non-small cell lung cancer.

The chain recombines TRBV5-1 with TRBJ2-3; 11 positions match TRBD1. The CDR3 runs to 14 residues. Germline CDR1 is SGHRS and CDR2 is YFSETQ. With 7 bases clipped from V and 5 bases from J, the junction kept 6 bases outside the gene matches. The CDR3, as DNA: TGCGCCAGCTCGCGGGACAGGGGGAAAGATACGCAGTATTTT. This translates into CASSRDRGKDTQYF.

The CDR3 reads CASSEAWGDEQFF. The DNA for the CDR3 is TGCGCCAGCAGTGAGGCCTGGGGGGATGAGCAGTTCTTC. The chain carries TRBV10-2 and TRBJ2-1; possible D gene TRBD2, 6 bases. Germline CDR1 and CDR2: WSHSY and SAAADI. The germline V and J ends were trimmed by 2 bases and 8 bases, with 10 bases remaining between them. The CDR3 length is 13 residues.

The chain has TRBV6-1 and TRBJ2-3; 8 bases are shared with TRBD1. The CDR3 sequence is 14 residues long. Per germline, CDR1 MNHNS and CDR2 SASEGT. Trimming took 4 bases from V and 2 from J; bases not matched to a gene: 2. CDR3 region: CASSGDRFTDTQYF. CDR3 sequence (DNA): TGTGCCAGCAGTGGGGACAGGTTCACAGATACGCAGTATTTT.

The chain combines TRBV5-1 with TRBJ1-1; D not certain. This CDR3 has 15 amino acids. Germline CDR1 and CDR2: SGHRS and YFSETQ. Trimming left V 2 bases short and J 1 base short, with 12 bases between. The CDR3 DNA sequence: TGCGCCAGCAGCTTAAGGCCGACGGAGAACACTGAAGCTTTCTTT. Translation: CASSLRPTENTEAFF.

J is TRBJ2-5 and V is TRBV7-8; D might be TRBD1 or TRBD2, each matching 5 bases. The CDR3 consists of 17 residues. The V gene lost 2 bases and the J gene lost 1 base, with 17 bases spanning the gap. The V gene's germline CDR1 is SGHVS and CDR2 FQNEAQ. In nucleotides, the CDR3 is TGTGCCAGCAGCTTACGGGGTGGGGGTGTACTCCAAGAGACCCAGTACTTC. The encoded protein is CASSLRGGGVLQETQYF.

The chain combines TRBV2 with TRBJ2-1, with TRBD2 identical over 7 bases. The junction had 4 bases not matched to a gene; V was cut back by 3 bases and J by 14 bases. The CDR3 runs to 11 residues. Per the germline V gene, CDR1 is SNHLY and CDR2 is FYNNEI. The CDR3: CASSEIREEFF. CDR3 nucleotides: TGTGCCAGCAGTGAGATCCGGGAGGAGTTCTTC.

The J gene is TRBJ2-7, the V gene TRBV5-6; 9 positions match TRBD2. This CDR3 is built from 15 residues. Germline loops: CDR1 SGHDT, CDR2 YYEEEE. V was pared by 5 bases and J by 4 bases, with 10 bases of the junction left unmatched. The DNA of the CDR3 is TGTGCCAGCAGACCAACTAGCGGGCTAAATTACGAGCAGTACTTC. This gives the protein CASRPTSGLNYEQYF.

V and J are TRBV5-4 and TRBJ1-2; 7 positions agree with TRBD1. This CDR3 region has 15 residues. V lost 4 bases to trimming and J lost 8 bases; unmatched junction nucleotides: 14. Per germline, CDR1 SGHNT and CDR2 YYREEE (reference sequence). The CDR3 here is CASSPGWDSVRGYTF. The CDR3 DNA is TGTGCCAGCAGCCCCGGTTGGGACAGCGTTAGAGGCTACACCTTC.

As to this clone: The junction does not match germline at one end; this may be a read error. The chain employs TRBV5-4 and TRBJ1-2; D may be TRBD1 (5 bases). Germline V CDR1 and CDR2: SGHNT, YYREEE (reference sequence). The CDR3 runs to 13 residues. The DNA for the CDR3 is TGTGCCAGCAGATTGGGGGGGAGCTATGGCTACACCTTC. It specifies CASRLGGSYGYTF.

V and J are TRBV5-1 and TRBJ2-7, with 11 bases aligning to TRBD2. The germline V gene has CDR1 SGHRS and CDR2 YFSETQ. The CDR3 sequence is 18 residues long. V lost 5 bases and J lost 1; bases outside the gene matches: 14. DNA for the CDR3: TGCGCCAGCAGTCCGGGCGGGACTAGCGGCCATGGGTCCTACGAGCAGTACTTC. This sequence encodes CASSPGGTSGHGSYEQYF.

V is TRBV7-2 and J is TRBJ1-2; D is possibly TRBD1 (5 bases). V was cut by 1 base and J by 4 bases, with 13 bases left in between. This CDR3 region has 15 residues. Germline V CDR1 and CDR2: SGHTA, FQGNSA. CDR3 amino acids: CASSLEGRPIYGYTF. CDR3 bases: TGTGCCAGCAGCTTAGAGGGACGGCCTATCTATGGCTACACCTTC.

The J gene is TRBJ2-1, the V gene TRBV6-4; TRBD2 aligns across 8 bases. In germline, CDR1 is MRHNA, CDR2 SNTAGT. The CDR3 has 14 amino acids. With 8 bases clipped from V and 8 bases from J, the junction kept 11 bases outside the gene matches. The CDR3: CASSMLAGTDEQFF. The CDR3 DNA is TGTGCCAGCTCGATGCTAGCGGGTACGGATGAGCAGTTCTTC.

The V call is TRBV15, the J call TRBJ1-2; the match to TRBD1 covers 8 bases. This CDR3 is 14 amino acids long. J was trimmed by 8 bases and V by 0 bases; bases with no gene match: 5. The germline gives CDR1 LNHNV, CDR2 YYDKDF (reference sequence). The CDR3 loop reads CATSREGTGGGYTF. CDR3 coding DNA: TGTGCCACCAGCAGAGAGGGGACAGGCGGAGGCTACACCTTC.

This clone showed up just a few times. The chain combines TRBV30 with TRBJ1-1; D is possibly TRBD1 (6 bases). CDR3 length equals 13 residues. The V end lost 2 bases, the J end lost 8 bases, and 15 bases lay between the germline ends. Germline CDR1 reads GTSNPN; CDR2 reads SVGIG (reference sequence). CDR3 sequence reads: CAWSRVTQGEAFF. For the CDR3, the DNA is TGTGCCTGGAGTCGGGTCACACAGGGAGAAGCTTTCTTT. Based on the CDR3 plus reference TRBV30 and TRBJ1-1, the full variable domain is SQTIHQWPATLVQPVGSPLSLECTVEGTSNPNLYWYRQAAGRGLQLLFYSVGIGQISSEVPQNLSASRPQDRQFILSSKKLLLSDSGFYLCAWSRVTQGEAFFGQGTRLTVV.

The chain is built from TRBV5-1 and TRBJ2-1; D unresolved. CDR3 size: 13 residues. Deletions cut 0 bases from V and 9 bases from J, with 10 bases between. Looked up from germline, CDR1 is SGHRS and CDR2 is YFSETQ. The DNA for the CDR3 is TGCGCCAGCAGCTTGGGGCAGGCTGGTGAGCAGTTCTTC. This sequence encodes CASSLGQAGEQFF.

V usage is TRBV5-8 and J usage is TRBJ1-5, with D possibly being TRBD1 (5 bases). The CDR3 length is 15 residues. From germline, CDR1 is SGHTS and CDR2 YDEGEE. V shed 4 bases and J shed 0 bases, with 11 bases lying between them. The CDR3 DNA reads TGTGCCAGCAGCCGGGGGACGGCTAGCAATCAGCCCCAGCATTTT. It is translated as CASSRGTASNQPQHF.

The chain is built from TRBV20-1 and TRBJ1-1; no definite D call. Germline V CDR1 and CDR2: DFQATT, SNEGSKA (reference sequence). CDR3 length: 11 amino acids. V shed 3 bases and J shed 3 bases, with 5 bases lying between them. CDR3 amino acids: CSARSYTEAFF. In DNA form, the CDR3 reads TGCAGTGCTAGGTCGTACACTGAAGCTTTCTTT.

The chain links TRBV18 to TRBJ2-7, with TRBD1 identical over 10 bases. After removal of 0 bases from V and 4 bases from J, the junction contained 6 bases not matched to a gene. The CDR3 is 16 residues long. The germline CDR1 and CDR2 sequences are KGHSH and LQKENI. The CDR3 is CASSPPETGGDYEQYF. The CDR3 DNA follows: TGTGCCAGCTCACCACCGGAGACAGGGGGCGATTACGAGCAGTACTTC. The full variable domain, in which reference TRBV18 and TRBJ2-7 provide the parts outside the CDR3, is NAGVMQNPRHLVRRRGQEARLRCSPMKGHSHVYWYRQLPEEGLKFMVYLQKENIIDESGMPKERFSAEFPKEGPSILRIQQVVRGDSAAYFCASSPPETGGDYEQYFGPGTRLTVT.

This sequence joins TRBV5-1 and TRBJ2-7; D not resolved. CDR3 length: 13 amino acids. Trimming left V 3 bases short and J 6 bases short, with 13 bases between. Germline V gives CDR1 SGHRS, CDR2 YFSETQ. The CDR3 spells CASSWMDRGEQYF. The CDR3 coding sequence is TGCGCCAGCAGCTGGATGGACCGAGGCGAGCAGTACTTC. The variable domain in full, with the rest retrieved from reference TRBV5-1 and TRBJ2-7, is KAGVTQTPRYLIKTRGQQVTLSCSPISGHRSVSWYQQTPGQGLQFLFEYFSETQRNKGNFPGRFSGRQFSNSRSEMNVSTLELGDSALYLCASSWMDRGEQYFGPGTRLTVT.

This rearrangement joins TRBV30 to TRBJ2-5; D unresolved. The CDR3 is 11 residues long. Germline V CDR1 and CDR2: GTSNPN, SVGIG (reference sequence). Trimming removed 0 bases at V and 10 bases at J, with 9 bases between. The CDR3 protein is CAWSVPDVQYF. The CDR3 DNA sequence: TGTGCCTGGAGTGTTCCGGACGTCCAGTACTTC.

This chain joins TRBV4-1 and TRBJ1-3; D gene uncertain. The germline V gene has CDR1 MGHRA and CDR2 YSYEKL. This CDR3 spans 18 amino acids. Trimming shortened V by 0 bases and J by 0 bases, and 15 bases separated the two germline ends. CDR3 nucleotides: TGCGCCAGCAGCCAAGATAGCTTGGGTGGCTTCTCTGGAAACACCATATATTTT. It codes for CASSQDSLGGFSGNTIYF.

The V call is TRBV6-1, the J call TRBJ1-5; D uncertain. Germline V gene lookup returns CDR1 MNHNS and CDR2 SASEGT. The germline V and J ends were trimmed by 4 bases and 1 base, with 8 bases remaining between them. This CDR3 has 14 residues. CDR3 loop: CASSVIESNQPQHF. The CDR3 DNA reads TGTGCCAGCAGTGTGATAGAGAGCAATCAGCCCCAGCATTTT.